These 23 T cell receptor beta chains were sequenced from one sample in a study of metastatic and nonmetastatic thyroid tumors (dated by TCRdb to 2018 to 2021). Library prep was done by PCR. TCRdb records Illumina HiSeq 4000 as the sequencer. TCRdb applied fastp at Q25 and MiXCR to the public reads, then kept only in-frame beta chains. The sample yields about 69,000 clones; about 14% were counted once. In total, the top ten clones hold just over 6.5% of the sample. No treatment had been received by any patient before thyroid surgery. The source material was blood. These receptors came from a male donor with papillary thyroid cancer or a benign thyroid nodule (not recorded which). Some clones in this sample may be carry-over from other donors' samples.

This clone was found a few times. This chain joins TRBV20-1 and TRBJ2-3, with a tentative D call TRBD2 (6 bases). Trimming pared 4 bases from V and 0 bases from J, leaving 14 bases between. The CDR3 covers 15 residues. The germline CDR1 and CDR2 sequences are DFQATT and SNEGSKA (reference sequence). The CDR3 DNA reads TGCAGTGCTATAGTGTCTAGCGTAAGCACAGATACGCAGTATTTT. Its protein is CSAIVSSVSTDTQYF.

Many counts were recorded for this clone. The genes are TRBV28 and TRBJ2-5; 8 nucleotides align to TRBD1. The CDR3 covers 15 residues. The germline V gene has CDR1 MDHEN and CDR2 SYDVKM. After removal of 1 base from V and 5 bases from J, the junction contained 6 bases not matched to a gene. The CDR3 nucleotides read TGTGCCAGCAGTTTATATCAGGGGGCTGGGGAGACCCAGTACTTC. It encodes CASSLYQGAGETQYF.

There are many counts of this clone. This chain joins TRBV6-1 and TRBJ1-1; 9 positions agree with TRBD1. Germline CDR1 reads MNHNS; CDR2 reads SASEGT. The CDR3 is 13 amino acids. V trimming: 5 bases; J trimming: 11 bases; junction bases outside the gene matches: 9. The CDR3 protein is CASSTGGILRAFF. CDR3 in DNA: TGTGCCAGCAGTACAGGGGGCATATTACGGGCTTTCTTT.

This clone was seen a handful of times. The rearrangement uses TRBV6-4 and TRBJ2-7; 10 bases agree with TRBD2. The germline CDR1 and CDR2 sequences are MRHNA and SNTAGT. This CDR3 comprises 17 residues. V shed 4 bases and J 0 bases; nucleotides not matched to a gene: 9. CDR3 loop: CASSGIILAGPSYEQYV. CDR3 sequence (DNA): TGTGCCAGCAGTGGAATCATACTAGCGGGGCCCTCCTACGAGCAGTACGTC.

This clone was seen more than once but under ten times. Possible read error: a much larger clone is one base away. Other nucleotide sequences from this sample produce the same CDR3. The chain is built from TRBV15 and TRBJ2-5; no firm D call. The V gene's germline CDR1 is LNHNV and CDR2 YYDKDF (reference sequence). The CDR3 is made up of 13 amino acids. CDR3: CATSRVVQETQYF. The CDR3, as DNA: TGCGCCACCAGCAGAGTTGTACAAGAGACCCAGTACTTC.

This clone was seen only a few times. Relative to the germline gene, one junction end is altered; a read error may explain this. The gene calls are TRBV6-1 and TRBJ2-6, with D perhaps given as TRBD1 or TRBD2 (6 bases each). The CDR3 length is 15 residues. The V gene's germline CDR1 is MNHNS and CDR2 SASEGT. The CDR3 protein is CASSGKGGGAKVLTF. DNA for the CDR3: TGTGCCAGCAGTGGCAAGGGGGGCGGGGCCAAAGTCCTGACTTTC.

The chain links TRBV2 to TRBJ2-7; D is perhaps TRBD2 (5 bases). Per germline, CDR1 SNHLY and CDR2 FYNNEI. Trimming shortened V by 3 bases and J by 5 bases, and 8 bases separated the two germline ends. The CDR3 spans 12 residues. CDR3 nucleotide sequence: TGTGCCAGCAGTGATTCCGGGAACGAGCAGTACTTC. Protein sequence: CASSDSGNEQYF.

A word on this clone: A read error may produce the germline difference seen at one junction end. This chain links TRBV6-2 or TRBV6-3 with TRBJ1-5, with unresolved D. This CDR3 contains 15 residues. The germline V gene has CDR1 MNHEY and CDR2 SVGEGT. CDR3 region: CASSISPRGNQPQNF. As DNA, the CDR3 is TGTGCCAGCAGTATAAGCCCCCGTGGCAATCAGCCCCAGAATTTT.

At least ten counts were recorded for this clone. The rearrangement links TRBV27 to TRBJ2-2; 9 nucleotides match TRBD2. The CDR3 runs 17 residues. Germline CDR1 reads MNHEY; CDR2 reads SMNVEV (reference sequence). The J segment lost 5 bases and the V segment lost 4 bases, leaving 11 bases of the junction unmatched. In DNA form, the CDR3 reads TGTGCCAGCAGTTCTCGGACAGAAAGCGGGGGGACCGGGGAGCTGTTTTTT. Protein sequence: CASSSRTESGGTGELFF.

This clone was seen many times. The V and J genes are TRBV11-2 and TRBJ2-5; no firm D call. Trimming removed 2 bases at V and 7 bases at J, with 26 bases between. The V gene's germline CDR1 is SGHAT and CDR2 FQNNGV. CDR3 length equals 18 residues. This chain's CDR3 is CASSLSRMVLEGKRTQYF. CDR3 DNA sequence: TGTGCCAGCAGCTTATCTCGTATGGTATTGGAAGGGAAAAGGACCCAGTACTTC.

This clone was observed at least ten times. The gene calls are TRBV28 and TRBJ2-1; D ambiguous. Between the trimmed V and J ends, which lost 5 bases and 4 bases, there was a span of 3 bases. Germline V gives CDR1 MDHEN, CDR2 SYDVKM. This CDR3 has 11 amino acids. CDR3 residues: CASSVYNEQFF. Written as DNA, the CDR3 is TGTGCCAGCAGTGTTTACAATGAGCAGTTCTTC.

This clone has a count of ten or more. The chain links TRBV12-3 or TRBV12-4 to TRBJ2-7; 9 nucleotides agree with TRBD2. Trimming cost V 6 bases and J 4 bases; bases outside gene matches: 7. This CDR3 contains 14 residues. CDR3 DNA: TGTGCCAGCAGCCCCAGCGGGAGGAGTTACGAGCAGTACTTC. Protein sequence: CASSPSGRSYEQYF.

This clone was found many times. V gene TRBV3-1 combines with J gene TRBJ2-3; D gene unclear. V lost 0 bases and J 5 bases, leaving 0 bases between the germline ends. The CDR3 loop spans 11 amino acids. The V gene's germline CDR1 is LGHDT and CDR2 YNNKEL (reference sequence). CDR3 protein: CASSQEDTQYF. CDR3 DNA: TGTGCCAGCAGCCAAGAAGATACGCAGTATTTT.

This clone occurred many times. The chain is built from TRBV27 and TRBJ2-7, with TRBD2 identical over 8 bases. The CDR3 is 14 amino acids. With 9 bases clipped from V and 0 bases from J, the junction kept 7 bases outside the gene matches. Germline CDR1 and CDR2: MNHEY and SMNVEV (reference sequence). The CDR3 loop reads CARERLASSYEQYF. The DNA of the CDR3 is TGTGCCAGGGAAAGACTAGCGAGCTCCTACGAGCAGTACTTC.

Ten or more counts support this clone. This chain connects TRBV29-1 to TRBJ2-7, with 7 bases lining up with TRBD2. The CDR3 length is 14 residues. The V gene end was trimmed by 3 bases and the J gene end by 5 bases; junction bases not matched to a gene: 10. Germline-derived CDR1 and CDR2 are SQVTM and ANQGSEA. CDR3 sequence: CSVDPGGGRHEQYF. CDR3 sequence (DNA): TGCAGCGTTGACCCGGGAGGTGGAAGGCACGAGCAGTACTTC.

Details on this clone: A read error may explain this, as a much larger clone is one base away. As DNA, the CDR3 is TGCAGTGCTCAGGGGTCAGGGAACATTCAGTACTTC. Translation: CSAQGSGNIQYF. The chain carries TRBV20-1 and TRBJ2-4; D possibly corresponds to TRBD1 (6 bases). The V and J ends lost 5 bases and 7 bases respectively, with 12 bases between them. This CDR3 region has 12 residues. Germline V CDR1 and CDR2: DFQATT, SNEGSKA (reference sequence).

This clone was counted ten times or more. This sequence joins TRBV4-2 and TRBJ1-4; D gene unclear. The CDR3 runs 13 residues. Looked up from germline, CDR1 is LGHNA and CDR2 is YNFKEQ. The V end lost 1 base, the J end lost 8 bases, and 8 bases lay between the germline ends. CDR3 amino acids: CASSQGPQEKLFF. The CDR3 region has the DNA TGTGCCAGCAGCCAAGGCCCGCAAGAAAAACTGTTTTTT.

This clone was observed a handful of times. This CDR3 reads CASLGRNTGELFF. In DNA form, the CDR3 reads TGTGCCAGCCTCGGGCGTAACACCGGGGAGCTGTTTTTT. The V gene is TRBV19, the J gene TRBJ2-2; D is ambiguous. Trimming left V 9 bases short and J 2 bases short, with 10 bases between. The length of the CDR3 is 13 residues. Germline assignment: CDR1 LNHDA and CDR2 SQIVND (reference sequence).

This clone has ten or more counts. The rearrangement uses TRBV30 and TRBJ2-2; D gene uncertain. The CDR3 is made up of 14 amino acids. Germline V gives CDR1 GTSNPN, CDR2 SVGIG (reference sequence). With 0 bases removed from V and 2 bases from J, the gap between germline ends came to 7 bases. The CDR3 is CAWSVVSNTGELFF. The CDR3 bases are TGTGCCTGGAGTGTAGTGTCTAACACCGGGGAGCTGTTTTTT.

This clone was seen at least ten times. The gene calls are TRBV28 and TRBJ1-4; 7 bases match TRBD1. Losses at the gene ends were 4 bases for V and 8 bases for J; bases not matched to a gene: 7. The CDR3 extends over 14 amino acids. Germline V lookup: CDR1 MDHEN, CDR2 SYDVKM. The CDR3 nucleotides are TGTGCCAGCAGTTCCCACAGGGGAAGAGAAAAACTGTTTTTT. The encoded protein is CASSSHRGREKLFF.

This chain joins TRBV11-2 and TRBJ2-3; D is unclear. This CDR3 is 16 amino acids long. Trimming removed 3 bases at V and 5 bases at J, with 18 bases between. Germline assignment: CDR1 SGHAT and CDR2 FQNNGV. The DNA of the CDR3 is TGTGCCAGCAGCTTTCGAGGCGGCACTTCAGGAGATACGCAGTATTTT. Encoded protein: CASSFRGGTSGDTQYF.

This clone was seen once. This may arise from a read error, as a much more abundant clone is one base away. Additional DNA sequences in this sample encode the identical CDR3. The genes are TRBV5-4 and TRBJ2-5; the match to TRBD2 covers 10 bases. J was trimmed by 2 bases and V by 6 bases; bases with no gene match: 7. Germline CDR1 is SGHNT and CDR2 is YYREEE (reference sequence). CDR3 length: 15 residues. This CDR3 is CASKRASGSQETQYF. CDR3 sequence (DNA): TGTGCCAGCAAACGTGCTAGCGGGAGTCAAGAGACCCAGTACTTC.

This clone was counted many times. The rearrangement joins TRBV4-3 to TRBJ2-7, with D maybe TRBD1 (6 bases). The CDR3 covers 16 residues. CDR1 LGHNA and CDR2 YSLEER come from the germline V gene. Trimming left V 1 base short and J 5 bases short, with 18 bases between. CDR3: CASSQGLLTGSNEQYF. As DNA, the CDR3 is TGCGCCAGCAGCCAAGGGCTTCTTACAGGGAGCAACGAGCAGTACTTC.